The 29 T cell receptor beta chains given below trace back to one sample, sequenced in a study of control samples from healthy donors and cancer patients. Sequenced by immunoSEQ multiplex PCR; TCRdb stores in-frame clones only, minus some. Among around 94,000 clones listed, around 87% were seen once. The sample was blood. These receptors all come from a woman aged 45-60 years in good health.

This clone was counted between two and nine times. This rearrangement joins TRBV4-3 to TRBJ2-1; D may be TRBD1 or TRBD2 (5 bases each). This CDR3 region has 15 residues. Germline lookup yields CDR1 LGHNA and CDR2 YSLEER. The V end lost 4 bases, the J end lost 2 bases, and 12 bases lay between the germline ends. The CDR3 protein is CASSPMGRAYNEQFF. For the CDR3, the DNA is TGCGCCAGCAGCCCGATGGGACGGGCCTACAATGAGCAGTTCTTC.

This chain uses TRBV5-1 with TRBJ2-7; 9 nucleotides line up with TRBD1. With 4 bases clipped from V and 4 bases from J, the junction kept 6 bases outside the gene matches. This CDR3 has 14 residues. Germline V gives CDR1 SGHRS, CDR2 YFSETQ. In DNA, the CDR3 is TGCGCCAGCAGCATCACAGGGGGCTCGTACGAGCAGTACTTC. It yields the protein CASSITGGSYEQYF.

V usage is TRBV5-1 and J usage is TRBJ2-2, with D unresolved. CDR1 is SGHRS, CDR2 YFSETQ, per germline. V gave up 2 bases and J gave up 4 bases, with 12 bases separating them. The CDR3 contains 15 residues. The CDR3 sequence is CASSFYSVPTGELFF. CDR3 DNA: TGCGCCAGCAGCTTTTACAGCGTCCCCACCGGGGAGCTGTTTTTT.

The rearrangement links TRBV7-2 to TRBJ1-3; D unclear. Germline loops: CDR1 SGHTA, CDR2 FQGNSA. V lost 1 base and J 2 bases, leaving 6 bases between the germline ends. CDR3 length: 14 amino acids. Here the CDR3 reads CASSLDGPGNTIYF. The CDR3 coding sequence is TGTGCCAGCAGCTTAGACGGACCTGGAAACACCATATATTTT.

In DNA form, the CDR3 reads TGTGCCAGCAGTTACGACAGGCCCCCCTATGGCTACACCTTC. Translation gives CASSYDRPPYGYTF. The V gene is TRBV6-5, the J gene TRBJ1-2, with a tentative D call TRBD1 (6 bases). This CDR3 contains 14 residues. Germline V gene data show CDR1 as MNHEY and CDR2 as SVGAGI. With 2 bases removed from V and 4 bases from J, the gap between germline ends came to 11 bases.

The CDR3 loop is CASSPGDRGLQPQHF. The CDR3 coding sequence is TGTGCCAGTAGTCCAGGGGACAGGGGGCTTCAGCCCCAGCATTTT. V is TRBV19 and J is TRBJ1-5, with 12 bases fitting TRBD1. This CDR3 has 15 residues. V gave up 5 bases and J gave up 6 bases; unmatched junction bases: 5. Germline V gene data show CDR1 as LNHDA and CDR2 as SQIVND (reference sequence).

The rearrangement joins TRBV14 to TRBJ2-3; D is unclear. V lost 1 base and J 4 bases, leaving 0 bases between the germline ends. The CDR3 contains 11 residues. CDR1 SGHDN and CDR2 FVKESK come from the germline V gene. The CDR3 DNA reads TGTGCCAGCAGCCAAGCAGATACGCAGTATTTT. This codes for CASSQADTQYF.

The rearrangement uses TRBV6-6 and TRBJ2-3; D is unresolved. The CDR3 covers 15 residues. Between the trimmed V and J ends, which lost 0 bases and 1 base, there was a span of 8 bases. Germline V lookup: CDR1 MNHNY, CDR2 SVGAGI (reference sequence). The CDR3 coding sequence is TGTGCCAGCAGTTACTCGAGCACCGGCACAGATACGCAGTATTTT. It yields the protein CASSYSSTGTDTQYF.

This clone was seen at least ten times. Written as DNA, the CDR3 is TGTGCCAGCAGCCCAGAAGGGCGGCAGGGGACCTATGGCTACACCTTC. Translation: CASSPEGRQGTYGYTF. The chain links TRBV11-3 to TRBJ1-2; tentative D call: TRBD1 (6 bases). This CDR3 is 16 amino acids long. V dropped 5 bases and J dropped 4 bases, with 20 bases sitting between them. Germline CDR1 reads SGHNT; CDR2 reads YENEEA.

This chain uses TRBV4-2 with TRBJ2-3; the D gene is possibly TRBD1 (5 bases). The V gene lost 2 bases and the J gene lost 1 base, with 7 bases spanning the gap. Per germline, CDR1 LGHNA and CDR2 YNFKEQ. The CDR3 is 14 amino acids. The CDR3 sequence: CASSQPQGTDTQYF. The CDR3 coding sequence is TGTGCCAGCAGCCAACCACAGGGCACAGATACGCAGTATTTT.

The V gene is TRBV7-6, the J gene TRBJ2-2; 8 nucleotides match TRBD1. Looked up from germline, CDR1 is SGHVS and CDR2 is FNYEAQ. This CDR3 has 13 residues. Trimming at V came to 1 base and at J to 13 bases, leaving 5 bases not matched to a gene. CDR3 protein: CASSLDGRGRLFF. CDR3 coding DNA: TGTGCCAGCAGCTTAGACGGCAGGGGGCGGCTGTTTTTT.

This sequence joins TRBV12-3 or TRBV12-4 and TRBJ1-4; D remains ambiguous. Trimming removed 8 bases at V and 6 bases at J, with 10 bases between. The CDR3 runs 12 residues. CDR3 in amino acids: CASRRIDEKLFF. DNA for the CDR3: TGTGCCAGCCGTCGGATAGATGAAAAACTGTTTTTT.

Only one count was recorded for this clone. V usage is TRBV10-3 and J usage is TRBJ1-1, with 11 bases matching TRBD1. Germline assignment: CDR1 ENHRY and CDR2 SYGVKD. V lost 8 bases to trimming and J lost 3 bases; unmatched junction nucleotides: 2. The CDR3 spans 13 residues. The CDR3 spells CAIGQGADTEAFF. Here the CDR3 DNA reads TGTGCCATCGGACAGGGGGCGGACACTGAAGCTTTCTTT.

This clone has just one count. V gene TRBV28 combines with J gene TRBJ1-2, with unresolved D. V lost 8 bases and J lost 1, with 8 bases in between. Germline CDR1 is MDHEN and CDR2 is SYDVKM. This CDR3 contains 12 residues. The CDR3 region has the DNA TGTGCCAGCGAGGCGGATAACTATGGCTACACCTTC. It is translated as CASEADNYGYTF.

The sample holds one count of this clone. This chain links TRBV7-9 with TRBJ1-6; 11 nucleotides line up with TRBD1. CDR1 and CDR2 from the germline V gene are SEHNR and FQNEAQ (reference sequence). V trimming: 5 bases; J trimming: 10 bases; junction bases outside the gene matches: 13. CDR3 length equals 17 residues. The CDR3 loop reads CASSLGQGAPKGSPLHF. CDR3 nucleotides: TGTGCCAGCAGCCTCGGACAGGGGGCGCCTAAAGGATCACCCCTCCACTTT.

The gene calls are TRBV28 and TRBJ2-2; TRBD2 aligns across 10 bases. Losses at the gene ends were 3 bases for V and 6 bases for J; bases not matched to a gene: 13. Germline-derived CDR1 and CDR2 are MDHEN and SYDVKM. CDR3 length: 18 amino acids. The CDR3 DNA follows: TGTGCCAGCAGTTTTGTCTTAACTAGCGGGGCCGGGGCCGGGGAGCTGTTTTTT. This sequence encodes CASSFVLTSGAGAGELFF.

The chain uses TRBV6-6 and TRBJ2-7; 7 nucleotides match TRBD1. J gave up 0 bases and V 2 bases, and 1 base lay outside the gene matches. In germline, CDR1 is MNHNY, CDR2 SVGAGI (reference sequence). This CDR3 has 14 residues. The DNA for the CDR3 is TGTGCCAGCAGTTACGCAGGGGGCTCCTACGAGCAGTACTTC. Translating it yields CASSYAGGSYEQYF.

Comments on this clone: One end of the junction varies from germline; a read error may be responsible. This rearrangement joins TRBV7-9 to TRBJ1-1; no clear D gene. The CDR3 loop spans 14 amino acids. The germline CDR1 and CDR2 sequences are SEHNR and FQNEAQ (reference sequence). The CDR3 sequence is CASSLDGRNAEAFF. Written as DNA, the CDR3 is TGTGCCAGCAGCTTAGATGGGAGGAACGCTGAAGCTTTCTTT.

The V and J genes are TRBV9 and TRBJ2-5; possible D gene TRBD1, 5 bases. Germline assignment: CDR1 SGDLS and CDR2 YYNGEE. This CDR3 contains 15 residues. V was clipped by 4 bases and J by 5 bases, with 18 bases between them. The CDR3 coding sequence is TGTGCCAGCAGCCCCACGTCAGGGCGCGAGGAGACCCAGTACTTC. Its protein is CASSPTSGREETQYF.

This clone was detected only once. This rearrangement joins TRBV4-3 to TRBJ2-3, with a possible D match to TRBD2 (5 bases). This CDR3 has 13 amino acids. Germline V CDR1 and CDR2: LGHNA, YSLEER. V lost 0 bases, J lost 6 bases, and 7 bases lay in between. The CDR3 sequence is CASSQERRDTQYF. In nucleotides, the CDR3 is TGCGCCAGCAGCCAAGAGAGGAGGGATACGCAGTATTTT.

The chain combines TRBV7-2 with TRBJ1-2; 8 bases fit TRBD1. The germline CDR1 and CDR2 sequences are SGHTA and FQGNSA. V trimming: 1 base; J trimming: 10 bases; junction bases outside the gene matches: 8. The CDR3 length is 14 residues. The CDR3 here is CASSLDHRGLDYTF. The CDR3 DNA reads TGTGCCAGCAGCTTAGACCACAGGGGGTTAGACTACACCTTC.

This chain connects TRBV5-4 to TRBJ1-1; 7 bases fit TRBD1. The germline V gene has CDR1 SGHNT and CDR2 YYREEE (reference sequence). This CDR3 comprises 15 residues. The ends lost 3 bases at V and 6 bases at J; junction bases unmatched: 11. Here the CDR3 DNA reads TGTGCCAGCAGCTCCACCGACAGGGCAGCCCCTGAAGCTTTCTTT. The encoded protein is CASSSTDRAAPEAFF.

The chain uses TRBV5-4 and TRBJ2-1; 8 bases agree with TRBD2. The junction had 11 bases not matched to a gene; V was cut back by 4 bases and J by 5 bases. The CDR3 consists of 16 residues. The V gene's germline CDR1 is SGHNT and CDR2 YYREEE (reference sequence). CDR3 bases: TGTGCCAGCAGCCCGTCTTCGGTAGCGGGGAACAATGAGCAGTTCTTC. Its translation is CASSPSSVAGNNEQFF. Drawing the rest from reference TRBV5-4 and TRBJ2-1, the complete variable domain is ETGVTQSPTHLIKTRGQQVTLRCSSQSGHNTVSWYQQALGQGPQFIFQYYREEENGRGNFPPRFSGLQFPNYSSELNVNALELDDSALYLCASSPSSVAGNNEQFFGPGTRLTVL.

The chain combines TRBV19 with TRBJ2-5, with D perhaps matching TRBD2 (6 bases). Trimming removed 3 bases at V and 5 bases at J, with 16 bases between. CDR3 length: 15 residues. Germline V CDR1 and CDR2: LNHDA, SQIVND (reference sequence). CDR3 amino acids: CASSIDRGITETQYF. DNA of the CDR3: TGTGCCAGTAGTATTGATCGGGGGATTACGGAGACCCAGTACTTC.

This clone was counted many times. Other DNA sequences of this sample code for an identical CDR3. The chain uses TRBV7-2 and TRBJ1-3; no clear D gene. The CDR3 covers 13 residues. CDR1 and CDR2 from the germline V gene are SGHTA and FQGNSA. V was clipped by 5 bases and J by 0 bases, with 5 bases between them. The CDR3 sequence is CASSPSSGNTIYF. Written as DNA, the CDR3 is TGTGCCAGCAGCCCCAGCTCTGGAAACACCATATATTTT.

The gene calls are TRBV11-3 and TRBJ2-2; possible D gene TRBD2, 6 bases. The ends were cut back, 6 bases at V and 4 bases at J, with 15 bases in the middle. The CDR3 totals 15 residues. CDR1 SGHNT and CDR2 YENEEA come from the germline V gene. In DNA, the CDR3 is TGTGCCAGCAGTCTTCGGGGAGGAAGCACCGGGGAGCTGTTTTTT. Translated: CASSLRGGSTGELFF.

The gene calls are TRBV5-6 and TRBJ2-3, with 10 bases identical to TRBD2. Trimming cost V 4 bases and J 4 bases; bases outside gene matches: 6. The CDR3 sequence is 15 residues long. Germline loops: CDR1 SGHDT, CDR2 YYEEEE. In DNA form, the CDR3 reads TGTGCCAGCAGCGGGCTAGCGGGAGCGTCAGATACGCAGTATTTT. It encodes CASSGLAGASDTQYF.

The rearrangement uses TRBV3-1 (or the pseudogene TRBV3-2) and TRBJ1-5; 9 positions match TRBD1. With 5 bases clipped from V and 1 base from J, the junction kept 15 bases outside the gene matches. CDR1 is LGHDT and CDR2 is YNNKEL in the germline V gene (reference sequence). The CDR3 spans 19 residues. DNA of the CDR3: TGTGCCAGCAGCGTTCGGATACGAAACGGACAGGGGAGCAATCAGCCCCAGCATTTT. It yields the protein CASSVRIRNGQGSNQPQHF.

The J gene is TRBJ1-5, the V gene TRBV27, with TRBD1 matching over 9 bases. Germline CDR1 is MNHEY and CDR2 is SMNVEV (reference sequence). Losses at the gene ends were 4 bases for V and 5 bases for J; bases not matched to a gene: 3. This CDR3 comprises 14 residues. CDR3 coding DNA: TGTGCCAGCAGTTCACGACAGGGGGATCAGCCCCAGCATTTT. Amino acid sequence: CASSSRQGDQPQHF.